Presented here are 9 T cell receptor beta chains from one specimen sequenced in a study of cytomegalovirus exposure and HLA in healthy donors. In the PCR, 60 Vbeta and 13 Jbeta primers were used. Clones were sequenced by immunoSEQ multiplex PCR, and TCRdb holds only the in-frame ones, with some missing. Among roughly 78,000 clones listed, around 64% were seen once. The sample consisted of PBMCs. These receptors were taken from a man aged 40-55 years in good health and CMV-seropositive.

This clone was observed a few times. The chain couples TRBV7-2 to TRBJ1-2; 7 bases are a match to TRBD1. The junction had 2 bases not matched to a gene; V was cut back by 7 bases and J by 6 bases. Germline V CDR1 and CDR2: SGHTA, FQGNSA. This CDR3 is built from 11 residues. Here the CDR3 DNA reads TGTGCCAGCACCCAGGGGGATGGCTACACCTTC. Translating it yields CASTQGDGYTF. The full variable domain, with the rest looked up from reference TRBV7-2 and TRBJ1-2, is GAGVSQSPSNKVTEKGKDVELRCDPISGHTALYWYRQSLGQGLEFLIYFQGNSAPDKSGLPSDRFSAERTGGSVSTLTIQRTQQEDSAVYLCASTQGDGYTFGSGTRLTVV.

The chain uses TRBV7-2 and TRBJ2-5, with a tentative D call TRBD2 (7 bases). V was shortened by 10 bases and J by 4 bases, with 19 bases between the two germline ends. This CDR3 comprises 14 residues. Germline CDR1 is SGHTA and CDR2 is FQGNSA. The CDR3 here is CATNRGARTETQYF. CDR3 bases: TGTGCCACCAACCGGGGGGCCAGGACAGAGACCCAGTACTTC.

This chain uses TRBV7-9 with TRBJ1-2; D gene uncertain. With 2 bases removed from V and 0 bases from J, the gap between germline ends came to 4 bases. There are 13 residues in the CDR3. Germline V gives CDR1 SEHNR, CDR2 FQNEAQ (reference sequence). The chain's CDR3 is CASSLQTNYGYTF. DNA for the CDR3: TGTGCCAGCAGCTTACAGACTAACTATGGCTACACCTTC.

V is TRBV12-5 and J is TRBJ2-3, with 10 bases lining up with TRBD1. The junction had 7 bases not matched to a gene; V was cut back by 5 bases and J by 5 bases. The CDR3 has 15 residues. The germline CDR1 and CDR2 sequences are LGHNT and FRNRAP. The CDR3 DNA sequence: TGTGCTAGTGGTACCGGACAGGGGGTAAAAGATACGCAGTATTTT. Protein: CASGTGQGVKDTQYF.

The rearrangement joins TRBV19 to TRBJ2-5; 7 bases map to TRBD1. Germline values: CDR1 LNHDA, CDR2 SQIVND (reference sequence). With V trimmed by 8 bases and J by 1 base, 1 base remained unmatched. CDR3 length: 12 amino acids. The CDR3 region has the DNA TGTGCCAGTCGGGACAGCCAAGAGACCCAGTACTTC. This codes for CASRDSQETQYF.

DNA of the CDR3: TGTGCCAGCAGTTCGAATACAGGGCCACCCCTCCACTTT. This sequence encodes CASSSNTGPPLHF. This chain uses TRBV6-5 with TRBJ1-6; maybe TRBD1 (6 bases). V gave up 4 bases and J gave up 11 bases, with 12 bases separating them. Looked up from germline, CDR1 is MNHEY and CDR2 is SVGAGI. CDR3 length: 13 amino acids.

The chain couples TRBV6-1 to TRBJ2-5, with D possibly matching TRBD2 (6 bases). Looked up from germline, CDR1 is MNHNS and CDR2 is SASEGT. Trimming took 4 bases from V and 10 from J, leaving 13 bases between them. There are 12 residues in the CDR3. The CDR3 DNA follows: TGTGCCAGCAGTGGATCCGGGAGCAACCAGTACTTC. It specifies CASSGSGSNQYF.

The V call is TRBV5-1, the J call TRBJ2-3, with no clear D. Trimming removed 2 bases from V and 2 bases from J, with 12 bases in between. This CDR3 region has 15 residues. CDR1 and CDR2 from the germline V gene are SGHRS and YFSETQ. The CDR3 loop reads CASSLSADFTDTQYF. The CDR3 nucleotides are TGCGCCAGCAGCTTATCGGCGGATTTCACAGATACGCAGTATTTT. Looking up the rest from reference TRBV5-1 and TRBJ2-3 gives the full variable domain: KAGVTQTPRYLIKTRGQQVTLSCSPISGHRSVSWYQQTPGQGLQFLFEYFSETQRNKGNFPGRFSGRQFSNSRSEMNVSTLELGDSALYLCASSLSADFTDTQYFGPGTRLTVL.

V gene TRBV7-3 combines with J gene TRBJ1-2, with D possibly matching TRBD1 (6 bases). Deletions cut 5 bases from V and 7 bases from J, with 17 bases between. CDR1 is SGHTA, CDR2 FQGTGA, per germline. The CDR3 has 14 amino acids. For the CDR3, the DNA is TGTGCCAGCAGCGAAACACAACAGGGCGGTGGCTACACCTTC. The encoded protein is CASSETQQGGGYTF. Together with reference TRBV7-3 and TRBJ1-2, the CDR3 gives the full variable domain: GAGVSQTPSNKVTEKGKYVELRCDPISGHTALYWYRQSLGQGPEFLIYFQGTGAADDSGLPNDRFFAVRPEGSVSTLKIQRTERGDSAVYLCASSETQQGGGYTFGSGTRLTVV.